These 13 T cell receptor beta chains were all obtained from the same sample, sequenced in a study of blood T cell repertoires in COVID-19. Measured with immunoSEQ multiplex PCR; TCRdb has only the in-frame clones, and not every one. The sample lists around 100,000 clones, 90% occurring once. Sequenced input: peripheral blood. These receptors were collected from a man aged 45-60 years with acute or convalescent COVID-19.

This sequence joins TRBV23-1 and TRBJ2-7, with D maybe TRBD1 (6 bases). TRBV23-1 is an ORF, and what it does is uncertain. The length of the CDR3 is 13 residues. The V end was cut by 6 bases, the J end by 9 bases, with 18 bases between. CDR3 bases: TGCGCCAGCAGGCGACAGGAGACCCTTGGGCAGTACTTC. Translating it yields CASRRQETLGQYF.

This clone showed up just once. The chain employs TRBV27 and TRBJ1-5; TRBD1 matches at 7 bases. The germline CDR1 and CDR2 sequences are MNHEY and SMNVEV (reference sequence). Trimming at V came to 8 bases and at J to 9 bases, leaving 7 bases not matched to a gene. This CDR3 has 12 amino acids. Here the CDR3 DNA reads TGTGCCAGCGGACAGGCATATCTGCCCCAGCATTTT. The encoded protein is CASGQAYLPQHF.

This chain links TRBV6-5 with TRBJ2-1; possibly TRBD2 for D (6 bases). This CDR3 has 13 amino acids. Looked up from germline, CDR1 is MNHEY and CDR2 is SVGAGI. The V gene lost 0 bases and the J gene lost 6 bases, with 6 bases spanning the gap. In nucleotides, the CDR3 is TGTGCCAGCAGTTACTCTAGCGGCAATGAGCAGTTCTTC. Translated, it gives CASSYSSGNEQFF.

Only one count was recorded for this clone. In nucleotides, the CDR3 is TGTGCCAGCAGTGAATCAGGGGCCCGAGAGACCCAGTACTTC. Amino acids: CASSESGARETQYF. The rearrangement links TRBV6-1 to TRBJ2-5; D might be TRBD1 (6 bases). The V and J ends lost 2 bases and 4 bases respectively, with 11 bases between them. CDR3 length equals 14 residues. Germline CDR1 is MNHNS and CDR2 is SASEGT.

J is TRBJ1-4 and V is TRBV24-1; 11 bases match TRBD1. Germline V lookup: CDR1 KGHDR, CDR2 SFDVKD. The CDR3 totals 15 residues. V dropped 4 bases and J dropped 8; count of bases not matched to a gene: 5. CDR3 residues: CATSDPGTGGEKLFF. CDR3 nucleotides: TGTGCCACCAGTGACCCCGGGACAGGGGGGGAAAAACTGTTTTTT.

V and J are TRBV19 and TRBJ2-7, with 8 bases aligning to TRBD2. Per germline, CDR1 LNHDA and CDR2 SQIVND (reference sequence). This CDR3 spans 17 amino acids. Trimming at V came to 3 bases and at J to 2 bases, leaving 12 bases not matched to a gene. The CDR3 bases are TGTGCCAGTAGTATGTATCTAGCGGGCGGGATTACCTACGAGCAGTACTTC. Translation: CASSMYLAGGITYEQYF.

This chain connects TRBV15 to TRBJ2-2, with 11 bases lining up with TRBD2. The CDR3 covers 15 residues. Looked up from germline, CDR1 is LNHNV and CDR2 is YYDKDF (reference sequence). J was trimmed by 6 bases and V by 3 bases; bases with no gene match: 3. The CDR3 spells CATSSGLAGSGELFF. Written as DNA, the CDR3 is TGTGCCACCAGCAGTGGACTAGCGGGTTCCGGGGAGCTGTTTTTT.

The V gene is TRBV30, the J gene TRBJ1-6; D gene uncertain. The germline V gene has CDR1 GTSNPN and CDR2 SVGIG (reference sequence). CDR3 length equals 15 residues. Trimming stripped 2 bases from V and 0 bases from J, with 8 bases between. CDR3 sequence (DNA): TGTGCCTGGAGTTCGGGGAGCTCCTATAATTCACCCCTCCACTTT. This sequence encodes CAWSSGSSYNSPLHF.

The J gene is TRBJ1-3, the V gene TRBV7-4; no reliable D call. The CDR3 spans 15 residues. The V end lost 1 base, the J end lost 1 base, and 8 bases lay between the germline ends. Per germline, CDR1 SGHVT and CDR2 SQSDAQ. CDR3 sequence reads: CASSLVPTSGNTIYF. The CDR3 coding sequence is TGTGCCAGCAGCTTAGTACCCACTTCTGGAAACACCATATATTTT.

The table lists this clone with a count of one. The CDR3 here is CASSLGTVGDEQFF. Here the CDR3 DNA reads TGTGCCAGTAGTCTTGGGACAGTCGGCGATGAGCAGTTCTTC. The V gene is TRBV19, the J gene TRBJ2-1, with 7 bases that match TRBD1. Germline trimming cut 5 bases from V and 8 bases from J; bases unmatched to any gene: 9. Germline CDR1 LNHDA, CDR2 SQIVND (reference sequence). This CDR3 spans 14 amino acids.

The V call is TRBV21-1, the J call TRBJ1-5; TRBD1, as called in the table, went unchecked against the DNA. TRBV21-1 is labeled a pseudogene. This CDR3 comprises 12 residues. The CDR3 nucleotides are TGTGCCAGCAAGCAGGGTGTTCGGCCCCAGCATTTT. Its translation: CASKQGVRPQHF.

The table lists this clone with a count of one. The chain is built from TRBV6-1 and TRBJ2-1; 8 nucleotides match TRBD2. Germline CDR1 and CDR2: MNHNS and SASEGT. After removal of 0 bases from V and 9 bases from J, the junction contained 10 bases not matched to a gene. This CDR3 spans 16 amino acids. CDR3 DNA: TGTGCCAGCAGTGAAGCAGCCCAGCGGGCGGGGGGTGAGCAGTTCTTC. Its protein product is CASSEAAQRAGGEQFF.

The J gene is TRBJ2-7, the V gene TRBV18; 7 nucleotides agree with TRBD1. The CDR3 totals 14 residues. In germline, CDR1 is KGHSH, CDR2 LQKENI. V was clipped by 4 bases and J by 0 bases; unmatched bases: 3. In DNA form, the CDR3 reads TGTGCCAGCTCACGAGACAGGGACTCCTACGAGCAGTACTTC. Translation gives CASSRDRDSYEQYF.